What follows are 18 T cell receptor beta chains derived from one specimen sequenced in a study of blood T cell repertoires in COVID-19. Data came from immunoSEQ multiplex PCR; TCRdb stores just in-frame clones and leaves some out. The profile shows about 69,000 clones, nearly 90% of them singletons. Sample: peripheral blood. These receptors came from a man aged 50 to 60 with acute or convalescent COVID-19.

The chain's CDR3 is CASSDTAGANVLTF. CDR3 nucleotide sequence: TGCGCCAGCAGTGACACAGCTGGGGCCAACGTCCTGACTTTC. V is TRBV10-1 and J is TRBJ2-6; no clear D. The germline V gene encodes CDR1 WNHNN and CDR2 SYGVQD (reference sequence). The CDR3 runs 14 residues. V lost 3 bases to trimming and J lost 2 bases, with 5 bases between them.

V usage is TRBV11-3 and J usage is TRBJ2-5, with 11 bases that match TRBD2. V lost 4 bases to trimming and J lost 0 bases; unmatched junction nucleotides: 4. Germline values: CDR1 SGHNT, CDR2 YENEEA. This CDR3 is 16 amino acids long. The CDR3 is CASSWGTSGDQETQYF. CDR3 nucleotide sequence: TGTGCCAGCAGCTGGGGGACTAGCGGAGACCAAGAGACCCAGTACTTC.

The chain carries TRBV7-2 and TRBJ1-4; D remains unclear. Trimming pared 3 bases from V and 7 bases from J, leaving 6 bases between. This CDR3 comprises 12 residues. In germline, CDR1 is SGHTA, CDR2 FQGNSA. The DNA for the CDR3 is TGTGCCAGCAGCTTCGTCCCTGAAAAACTGTTTTTT. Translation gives CASSFVPEKLFF.

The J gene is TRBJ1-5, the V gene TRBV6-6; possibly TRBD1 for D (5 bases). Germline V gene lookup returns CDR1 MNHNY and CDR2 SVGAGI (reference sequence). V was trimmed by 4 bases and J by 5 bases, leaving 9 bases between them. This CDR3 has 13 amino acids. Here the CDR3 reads CASSLGGDQPQHF. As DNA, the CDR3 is TGTGCCAGCAGTTTAGGAGGGGATCAGCCCCAGCATTTT.

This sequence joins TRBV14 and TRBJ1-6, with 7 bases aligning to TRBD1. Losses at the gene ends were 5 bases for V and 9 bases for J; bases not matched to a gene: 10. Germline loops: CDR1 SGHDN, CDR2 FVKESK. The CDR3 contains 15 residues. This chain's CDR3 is CASSSRQGRVSPLHF. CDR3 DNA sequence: TGTGCCAGCAGCTCCCGACAGGGACGAGTTTCACCCCTCCACTTT.

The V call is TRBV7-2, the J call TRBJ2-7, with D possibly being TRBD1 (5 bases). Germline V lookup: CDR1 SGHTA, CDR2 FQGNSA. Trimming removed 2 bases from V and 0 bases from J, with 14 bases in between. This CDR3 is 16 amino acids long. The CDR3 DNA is TGTGCCAGCAGCTTAACCGCGACAGTGAGCTCCTACGAGCAGTACTTC. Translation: CASSLTATVSSYEQYF.

This chain's CDR3 is CASSIVGGSDIQYF. CDR3 bases: TGTGCCAGTAGTATAGTGGGCGGGAGTGACATTCAGTACTTC. The chain couples TRBV19 to TRBJ2-4; TRBD2 aligns across 7 bases. The germline CDR1 and CDR2 sequences are LNHDA and SQIVND (reference sequence). Unmatched junction bases numbered 5, after V lost 1 base and J lost 8 bases. The CDR3 is 14 amino acids.

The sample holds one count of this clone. CDR3 protein: CASQQGLNTEAFF. DNA of the CDR3: TGCGCCAGCCAACAGGGGTTGAACACTGAAGCTTTCTTT. The chain recombines TRBV10-2 with TRBJ1-1; 7 positions agree with TRBD1. V lost 8 bases, J lost 0 bases, and 3 bases stayed unmatched. CDR1 is WSHSY, CDR2 SAAADI, per germline. This CDR3 spans 13 amino acids.

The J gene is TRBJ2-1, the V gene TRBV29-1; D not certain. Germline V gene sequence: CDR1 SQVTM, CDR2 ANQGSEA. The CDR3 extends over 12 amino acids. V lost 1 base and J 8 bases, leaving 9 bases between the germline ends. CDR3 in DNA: TGCAGCGTTGAAGCCAGTACCTATGAGCAGTTCTTC. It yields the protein CSVEASTYEQFF.

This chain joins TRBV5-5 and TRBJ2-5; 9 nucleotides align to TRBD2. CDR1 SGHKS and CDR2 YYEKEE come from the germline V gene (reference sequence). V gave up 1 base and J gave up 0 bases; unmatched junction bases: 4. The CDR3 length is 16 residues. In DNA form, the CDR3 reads TGTGCCAGCAGCTTGCGGCCTAGCGGGAACCAAGAGACCCAGTACTTC. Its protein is CASSLRPSGNQETQYF. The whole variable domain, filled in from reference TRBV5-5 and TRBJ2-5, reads DAGVTQSPTHLIKTRGQQVTLRCSPISGHKSVSWYQQVLGQGPQFIFQYYEKEERGRGNFPDRFSARQFPNYSSELNVNALLLGDSALYLCASSLRPSGNQETQYFGPGTRLLVL.

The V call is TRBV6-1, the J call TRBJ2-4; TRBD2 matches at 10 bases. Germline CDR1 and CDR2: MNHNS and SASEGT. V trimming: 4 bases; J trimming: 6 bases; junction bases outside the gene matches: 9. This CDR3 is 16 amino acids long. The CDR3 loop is CASSGKREGWGNIQYF. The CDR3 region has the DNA TGTGCCAGCAGTGGGAAGCGGGAGGGGTGGGGAAACATTCAGTACTTC.

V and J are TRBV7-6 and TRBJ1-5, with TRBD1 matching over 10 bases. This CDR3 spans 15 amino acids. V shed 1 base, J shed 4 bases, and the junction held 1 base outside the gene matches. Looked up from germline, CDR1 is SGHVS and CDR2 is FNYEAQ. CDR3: CASSLGTGGNQPQHF. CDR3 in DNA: TGTGCCAGCAGCTTAGGGACAGGGGGTAATCAGCCCCAGCATTTT.

The CDR3 DNA reads as TGTGCCAGCAGATTACCGGGGGTTGGCTCACCCCTCCACTTT. Translating gives CASRLPGVGSPLHF. The chain is built from TRBV7-8 and TRBJ1-6, with D maybe TRBD1 (5 bases). V was trimmed by 6 bases and J by 10 bases, leaving 16 bases between them. This CDR3 contains 14 residues. Germline CDR1 SGHVS, CDR2 FQNEAQ. Combining the CDR3 with reference TRBV7-8 and TRBJ1-6 gives the whole variable domain GAGVSQSPRYKVAKRGQDVALRCDPISGHVSLFWYQQALGQGPEFLTYFQNEAQLDKSGLPSDRFFAERPEGSVSTLKIQRTQQEDSAVYLCASRLPGVGSPLHFGNGTRLTVT.

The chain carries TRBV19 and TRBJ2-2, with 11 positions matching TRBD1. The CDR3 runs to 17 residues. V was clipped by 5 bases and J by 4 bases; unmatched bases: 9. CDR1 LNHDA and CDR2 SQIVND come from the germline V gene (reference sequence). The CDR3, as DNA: TGTGCCAGTAGTTCAGGACAGGGGGCTTTAAGCACCGGGGAGCTGTTTTTT. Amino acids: CASSSGQGALSTGELFF.

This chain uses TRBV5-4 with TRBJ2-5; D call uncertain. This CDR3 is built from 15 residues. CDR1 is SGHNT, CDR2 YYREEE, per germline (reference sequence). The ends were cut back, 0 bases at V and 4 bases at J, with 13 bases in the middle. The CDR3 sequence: CASSLEATRPETQYF. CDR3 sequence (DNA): TGTGCCAGCAGCTTGGAAGCAACCCGCCCAGAGACCCAGTACTTC.

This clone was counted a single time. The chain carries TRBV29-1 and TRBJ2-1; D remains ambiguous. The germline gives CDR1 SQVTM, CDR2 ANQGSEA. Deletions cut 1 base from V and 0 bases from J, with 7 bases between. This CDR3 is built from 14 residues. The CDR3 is CSVEAQSSYNEQFF. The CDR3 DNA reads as TGCAGCGTTGAAGCACAAAGCTCCTACAATGAGCAGTTCTTC.

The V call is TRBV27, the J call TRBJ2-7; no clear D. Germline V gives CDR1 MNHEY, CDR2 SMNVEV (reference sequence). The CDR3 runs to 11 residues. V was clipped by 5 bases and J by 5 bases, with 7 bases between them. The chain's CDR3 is CASSLSNEQYF. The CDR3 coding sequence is TGTGCCAGCAGTCTAAGCAACGAGCAGTACTTC.

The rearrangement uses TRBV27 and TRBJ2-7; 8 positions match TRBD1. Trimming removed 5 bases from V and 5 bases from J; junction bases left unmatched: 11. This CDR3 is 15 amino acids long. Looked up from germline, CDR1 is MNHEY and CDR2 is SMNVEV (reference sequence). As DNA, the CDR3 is TGTGCCAGCAGTCGGACAGGGTCATGGGTCGACGAGCAGTACTTC. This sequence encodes CASSRTGSWVDEQYF.